Listed below are T cell receptor beta chains from one sample, sequenced in a study of T cells in Graves' hyperthyroidism and ophthalmopathy. A single record per CDR3 protein comes from TCRdb applying MiXCR to the multiplex PCR reads. Of around 570,000 distinct CDR3 sequences listed, 15% to 20% are singletons. The sample taken for sequencing was blood. The receptors were gathered from a man between 35 and 55 years old with Graves' ophthalmopathy. Both conserved end residues are trimmed from each CDR3. Fields, in order: CDR3 protein, V gene, D gene. The D gene is left open where the match is weak.

CDR3aa: AIRDSMNTEAF; v_gene: TRBV10-3; d_gene: .
CDR3aa: ASSEVEGTTEAF; v_gene: TRBV2; d_gene: .
CDR3aa: ASSISRDPGRDTQY; v_gene: TRBV11-3; d_gene: .
CDR3aa: ASSQRLAGALTDTQY; v_gene: TRBV3-1; d_gene: TRBD2
CDR3aa: ASQTGTMNTEAF; v_gene: TRBV5-1; d_gene: .
CDR3aa: ASSEPGTDGYT; v_gene: TRBV6-1; d_gene: TRBD1
CDR3aa: AWTPTGPVTEAF; v_gene: TRBV30; d_gene: TRBD1
CDR3aa: ASRTAGIWRTEAF; v_gene: TRBV2; d_gene: .
CDR3aa: ASSPRLPGNEQF; v_gene: TRBV7-3; d_gene: .
CDR3aa: ASRKTGGSSYEQY; v_gene: TRBV12-3/TRBV12-4; d_gene: TRBD1
CDR3aa: AWSVGTPVNEQF; v_gene: TRBV30; d_gene: .
CDR3aa: ASSPRGDPEKLF; v_gene: TRBV7-9; d_gene: .
CDR3aa: ASSATVNEKLF; v_gene: TRBV28; d_gene: .
CDR3aa: ASSTTGDYTDTQY; v_gene: TRBV3-1; d_gene: .
CDR3aa: ASSTLAGGGGANVLT; v_gene: TRBV7-9; d_gene: TRBD2
CDR3aa: ASSGYSGGENNEQF; v_gene: TRBV9; d_gene: TRBD2
CDR3aa: ASSYYRGLGTEAF; v_gene: TRBV12-3/TRBV12-4; d_gene: TRBD1
CDR3aa: ASSFGQTLAKNIQY; v_gene: TRBV7-2; d_gene: .
CDR3aa: SAISGGTDTQY; v_gene: TRBV20-1; d_gene: TRBD2
CDR3aa: ASSSGGAGTDTQY; v_gene: TRBV2; d_gene: TRBD2
CDR3aa: ASSREGALGYGYT; v_gene: TRBV14; d_gene: TRBD1
CDR3aa: SARPQEQGNQPQH; v_gene: TRBV20-1; d_gene: .
CDR3aa: ASSFLQGRGEKLF; v_gene: TRBV7-2; d_gene: .
CDR3aa: ASSSGTDPYNEQF; v_gene: TRBV5-1; d_gene: TRBD1
CDR3aa: ASRSTGTGGEREY; v_gene: TRBV11-1; d_gene: TRBD1
CDR3aa: ASGGLLSYNEQF; v_gene: TRBV6-2/TRBV6-3; d_gene: TRBD2
CDR3aa: SYQGSGTRGNEQF; v_gene: TRBV20-1; d_gene: TRBD2
CDR3aa: ATSDNTSGSDEQY; v_gene: TRBV24-1; d_gene: TRBD2
CDR3aa: ASSLDPQDYSNQPQH; v_gene: TRBV5-1; d_gene: .
CDR3aa: ASSLRQETQY; v_gene: TRBV6-1; d_gene: .
CDR3aa: SARDLASGRGSYNEQF; v_gene: TRBV20-1; d_gene: TRBD2
CDR3aa: ASSFGQRSSSYNSPLH; v_gene: TRBV28; d_gene: .
CDR3aa: ASSRGGTNTEAF; v_gene: TRBV7-3; d_gene: TRBD1
CDR3aa: ASSYGAGTNNEQF; v_gene: TRBV6-5; d_gene: .
CDR3aa: ASSQRQGPDTQY; v_gene: TRBV3-1; d_gene: TRBD1
CDR3aa: ASSHPGLELRSGANVLT; v_gene: TRBV7-2; d_gene: TRBD2
CDR3aa: ASSPGDWGELF; v_gene: TRBV7-3; d_gene: .
CDR3aa: ASTPIQGGQPQH; v_gene: TRBV10-3; d_gene: .
CDR3aa: ASSLTGESEAF; v_gene: TRBV11-3; d_gene: .
CDR3aa: ASSLEGGSLAPATKY; v_gene: TRBV7-8; d_gene: .
CDR3aa: ASGRSGLNTGELF; v_gene: TRBV9; d_gene: .
CDR3aa: ASSYRTGDEKLF; v_gene: TRBV6-6; d_gene: .
CDR3aa: ASSIGTSGMESRAQY; v_gene: TRBV5-4; d_gene: TRBD2
CDR3aa: GTTGRATNEKLF; v_gene: TRBV30; d_gene: .
CDR3aa: ASSNLLASQETQY; v_gene: TRBV5-1; d_gene: TRBD2
CDR3aa: ASSYLRSNQPQH; v_gene: TRBV5-5; d_gene: .
CDR3aa: ASSLGTANSYEQY; v_gene: TRBV11-3; d_gene: .
CDR3aa: GASVRGWEQY; v_gene: TRBV20-1; d_gene: .
CDR3aa: ASGLVLGGRITDTQY; v_gene: TRBV12-5; d_gene: TRBD2
CDR3aa: ASSSPGQLNTEAF; v_gene: TRBV7-9; d_gene: TRBD1
CDR3aa: ASSYRAQGETQY; v_gene: TRBV11-2; d_gene: .
CDR3aa: ASTGQAPGNTEAF; v_gene: TRBV6-1; d_gene: TRBD1
CDR3aa: SARGLSYNEQF; v_gene: TRBV20-1; d_gene: .
CDR3aa: ASSFLDQATEAF; v_gene: TRBV7-8; d_gene: .
CDR3aa: ASSLTSGSLNEQF; v_gene: TRBV19; d_gene: TRBD2
CDR3aa: SVGERRYGYT; v_gene: TRBV29-1; d_gene: .
CDR3aa: ASSYSEGGVDEQY; v_gene: TRBV6-5; d_gene: .